The entry below gives a single T cell receptor beta chain sequence along with its context. The data were obtained in a study of blood T cell repertoires in COVID-19. Each exposed participant met a COVID-19 case in the 2 weeks preceding study entry. The length of the CDR3 is 12 residues. Germline assignment: CDR1 PRHDT and CDR2 FYEKMQ (reference sequence). The V end was cut by 9 bases, the J end by 4 bases, with 9 bases between. This table comes from immunoSEQ multiplex PCR, and its TCRdb copy is limited to in-frame clones, with some not included. The sample consists of hundreds of thousands of clones, 90% of them appearing once.

Sequencing was done on a sample of PBMCs or T cells enriched from blood (not recorded which). This clonotype originated in a man aged 25 to 40 who had been exposed to COVID-19. The V gene is TRBV13, the J gene TRBJ2-2, with D hard to call. Written as DNA, the CDR3 is TGTGCCAGTACAGTCGGCACCGGGGAGCTGTTTTTT. As protein: CASTVGTGELFF. The complete variable domain, with remaining parts taken from reference TRBV13 and TRBJ2-2, reads AAGVIQSPRHLIKEKRETATLKCYPIPRHDTVYWYQQGPGQDPQFLISFYEKMQSDKGSIPDRFSAQQFSDYHSELNMSSLELGDSALYFCASTVGTGELFFGEGSRLTVL.